The 16 T cell receptor beta chains in this list originate from one sample, sequenced in a study of cytomegalovirus exposure and HLA in healthy donors. PCR primers comprised 60 Vbeta and 13 Jbeta primers. TCRdb keeps only in-frame clones here, not all; method: immunoSEQ multiplex PCR. The profile shows nearly 200,000 clones, more than 75% of them singletons. Source material: PBMCs. The receptors originated from a man in his thirties or forties in good health and CMV-seronegative.

The rearrangement links TRBV7-9 to TRBJ2-7; the D gene is possibly TRBD2 (6 bases). CDR1 and CDR2 from the germline V gene are SEHNR and FQNEAQ (reference sequence). This CDR3 spans 14 amino acids. V lost 5 bases to trimming and J lost 0 bases, with 11 bases between them. The CDR3: CASSPRGNSYEQYF. In nucleotides, the CDR3 is TGTGCCAGCAGCCCCCGCGGGAACTCCTACGAGCAGTACTTC.

CDR3 DNA: TGCGCCAGCAGCTTGGTACCGACAAGCTCCTACGAGCAGTACTTC. Translated, it gives CASSLVPTSSYEQYF. This sequence joins TRBV5-1 and TRBJ2-7; D remains unclear. Germline CDR1 reads SGHRS; CDR2 reads YFSETQ. Deletions cut 0 bases from V and 0 bases from J, with 10 bases between. CDR3 length equals 15 residues.

The chain recombines TRBV28 with TRBJ2-5, with D possibly TRBD1 on 6 matching bases. Germline V gene data show CDR1 as MDHEN and CDR2 as SYDVKM. This CDR3 region has 14 residues. Trimming removed 3 bases from V and 4 bases from J, with 12 bases in between. The chain's CDR3 is CASSLGTGIETQYF. As DNA, the CDR3 is TGTGCCAGCAGTTTGGGTACAGGGATAGAGACCCAGTACTTC.

This chain joins TRBV7-9 and TRBJ2-5; a weak D match, TRBD1 (5 bases). Trimming left V 0 bases short and J 4 bases short, with 6 bases between. The V gene's germline CDR1 is SEHNR and CDR2 FQNEAQ (reference sequence). The CDR3 runs to 13 residues. Here the CDR3 reads CASSLAQGETQYF. The CDR3 nucleotides are TGTGCCAGCAGCTTAGCGCAGGGAGAGACCCAGTACTTC. Variable domain in full (rest from reference TRBV7-9 and TRBJ2-5): DTGVSQNPRHKITKRGQNVTFRCDPISEHNRLYWYRQTLGQGPEFLTYFQNEAQLEKSRLLSDRFSAERPKGSFSTLEIQRTEQGDSAMYLCASSLAQGETQYFGPGTRLLVL.

The chain links TRBV7-2 to TRBJ1-2; 7 positions agree with TRBD1. V dropped 1 base and J dropped 7; count of bases not matched to a gene: 9. This CDR3 comprises 15 residues. Germline V gene sequence: CDR1 SGHTA, CDR2 FQGNSA. The CDR3 protein is CASSLDGSQGGGYTF. The CDR3 DNA sequence: TGTGCCAGCAGCTTAGACGGCAGCCAGGGGGGTGGCTACACCTTC.

The V call is TRBV4-2, the J call TRBJ1-5; no definite D call. Trimming pared 0 bases from V and 5 bases from J, leaving 8 bases between. There are 14 residues in the CDR3. The germline V gene has CDR1 LGHNA and CDR2 YNFKEQ. In nucleotides, the CDR3 is TGTGCCAGCAGCCAAGATCCTGGGCATCAGCCCCAGCATTTT. This translates into CASSQDPGHQPQHF.

On this clone: Its ends do not fully match the called genes, so a read error is possible. The rearrangement joins TRBV2 to TRBJ2-4; no clear D gene. Looked up from germline, CDR1 is SNHLY and CDR2 is FYNNEI. The CDR3 is 12 residues long. CDR3 protein: CASSDGRNSQYF. DNA for the CDR3: TGTGCCAGCAGTGACGGCAGAAACAGTCAGTACTTC.

The chain couples TRBV30 to TRBJ1-3; TRBD1 aligns across 8 bases. The CDR3 totals 14 residues. The V and J ends lost 3 bases and 2 bases, in that order; junction bases with no gene match: 3. The germline V gene encodes CDR1 GTSNPN and CDR2 SVGIG (reference sequence). The CDR3 nucleotides read TGTGCCTGGAGACACAGGGGGACTGGAAACACCATATATTTT. This translates into CAWRHRGTGNTIYF. Supplemented by reference TRBV30 and TRBJ1-3, the full variable domain reads SQTIHQWPATLVQPVGSPLSLECTVEGTSNPNLYWYRQAAGRGLQLLFYSVGIGQISSEVPQNLSASRPQDRQFILSSKKLLLSDSGFYLCAWRHRGTGNTIYFGEGSWLTVV.

This sequence joins TRBV15 and TRBJ2-7; unclear D gene. Germline CDR1 reads LNHNV; CDR2 reads YYDKDF (reference sequence). CDR3 size: 12 residues. The V gene lost 2 bases and the J gene lost 4 bases, with 6 bases spanning the gap. The CDR3 nucleotides read TGTGCCACCAGCAGAAGCCGATACGAGCAGTACTTC. Translation: CATSRSRYEQYF. The whole variable domain, filled in from reference TRBV15 and TRBJ2-7, reads DAMVIQNPRYQVTQFGKPVTLSCSQTLNHNVMYWYQQKSSQAPKLLFHYYDKDFNNEADTPDNFQSRRPNTSFCFLDIRSPGLGDTAMYLCATSRSRYEQYFGPGTRLTVT.

This rearrangement joins TRBV27 to TRBJ2-3, with 8 bases aligning to TRBD2. Germline values: CDR1 MNHEY, CDR2 SMNVEV (reference sequence). Trimming cost V 5 bases and J 2 bases; bases outside gene matches: 3. The CDR3 is 14 residues long. The CDR3 DNA follows: TGTGCCAGCAGTCAAGCGGGGGACACAGATACGCAGTATTTT. The encoded protein is CASSQAGDTDTQYF.

This clone turned up a few times. J is TRBJ1-2 and V is TRBV6-5; D not certain. Trimming left V 0 bases short and J 2 bases short, with 13 bases between. The CDR3 loop spans 16 amino acids. Germline V gene sequence: CDR1 MNHEY, CDR2 SVGAGI. The CDR3 sequence is CASSYSIGGGNYGYTF. For the CDR3, the DNA is TGTGCCAGCAGTTACTCGATCGGTGGAGGGAACTATGGCTACACCTTC.

For the CDR3, the DNA is TGCGCCAGCAGCTTGATTGGGACAGGGGTTGTCGAGCAGTACTTC. It yields the protein CASSLIGTGVVEQYF. The chain joins TRBV5-1 to TRBJ2-7, with TRBD1 matching 10 bases. CDR1 and CDR2 from the germline V gene are SGHRS and YFSETQ. The V segment lost 1 base and the J segment 6 bases; nucleotides outside the gene matches: 7. The CDR3 consists of 15 residues.

This rearrangement joins TRBV4-1 to TRBJ2-5; possible D gene TRBD1, 6 bases. The DNA end is more similar to TRBJ2-7, so the J call may be wrong. Germline V lookup: CDR1 MGHRA, CDR2 YSYEKL. The CDR3 has 12 amino acids. For the CDR3, the DNA is TGCGCCAGCAGGGACAGCTCCTACGAGCAGTACTTC. Translation: CASRDSSYEQYF.

The chain recombines TRBV5-4 with TRBJ1-6, with D unclear. CDR1 SGHNT and CDR2 YYREEE come from the germline V gene (reference sequence). The CDR3 contains 14 residues. V was trimmed by 1 base and J by 8 bases, leaving 10 bases between them. The CDR3 nucleotides read TGTGCCAGCAGCTTGTTGCGAGTAGATTCACCCCTCCACTTT. It codes for CASSLLRVDSPLHF.

V is TRBV11-3 and J is TRBJ2-1, with TRBD2 matching over 11 bases. V was clipped by 0 bases and J by 8 bases; unmatched bases: 3. Germline-derived CDR1 and CDR2 are SGHNT and YENEEA. CDR3 length: 15 residues. CDR3 nucleotides: TGTGCCAGCAGCTTAGATTCTAGCGGGAGGTATGAGCAGTTCTTC. Its protein product is CASSLDSSGRYEQFF.

The sample holds one count of this clone. An end of the junction differs from the germline gene, which may be a read error. The CDR3 loop reads CSVEGLAGAVTQYF. CDR3 bases: TGCAGTGTTGAAGGACTAGCGGGTGCGGTTACGCAGTATTTT. V gene TRBV29-1 combines with J gene TRBJ2-3; TRBD2 aligns across 11 bases. CDR3 length: 14 residues. Germline V gives CDR1 SQVTM, CDR2 ANQGSEA.